The 20 T cell receptor beta chains listed next were all sequenced from one sample in a study of shared clonotypes between healthy human individuals. Repertoires were generated with immunoSEQ multiplex PCR, while TCRdb's copy carries only in-frame clones and drops some. The repertoire has 850,000 to 1,200,000 clones, 60% to 80% of them found once; the top ten carry over 1.3%. Sequencing was performed on memory CD4+ T cells sorted from blood. Subset denoted: CD45RA-negative fraction. Every receptor here comes from a man aged 18-30 years in good health.

In this sample, this clone turned up once. CDR3 DNA sequence: TGTGCCAGCAGCGCCTCACAGGTTTACTACGAGCAGTACTTC. Translation: CASSASQVYYEQYF. This chain links TRBV7-8 with TRBJ2-7; weak D call: TRBD1 (5 bases). The CDR3 is made up of 14 amino acids. V was trimmed by 5 bases and J by 3 bases, leaving 14 bases between them. CDR1 is SGHVS, CDR2 FQNEAQ, per germline.

On this clone itself: The sample contains more than one DNA sequence encoding this CDR3. The V call is TRBV5-1, the J call TRBJ2-2; TRBD2 is a possible D gene (5 bases). The CDR3 consists of 15 residues. CDR1 is SGHRS, CDR2 YFSETQ, per germline. V dropped 2 bases and J dropped 0 bases, with 8 bases sitting between them. CDR3 nucleotides: TGCGCCAGCAGCTTTTCCGGGACGAACACCGGGGAGCTGTTTTTT. Its translation: CASSFSGTNTGELFF.

V and J are TRBV19 and TRBJ2-7; 7 nucleotides match TRBD1. The V gene's germline CDR1 is LNHDA and CDR2 SQIVND (reference sequence). J lost 2 bases, V lost 6 bases, and 7 bases had no gene match. This CDR3 comprises 14 residues. CDR3 sequence (DNA): TGTGCCAGTAGCCTTGGGACAGATCCCTACGAGCAGTACTTC. The encoded protein is CASSLGTDPYEQYF. Full variable domain (rest looked up from reference TRBV19 and TRBJ2-7): DGGITQSPKYLFRKEGQNVTLSCEQNLNHDAMYWYRQDPGQGLRLIYYSQIVNDFQKGDIAEGYSVSREKKESFPLTVTSAQKNPTAFYLCASSLGTDPYEQYFGPGTRLTVT.

V usage is TRBV10-1 and J usage is TRBJ1-3; D might be TRBD1 (6 bases). V shed 6 bases and J shed 0 bases, with 12 bases lying between them. The CDR3 consists of 15 residues. Germline CDR1 and CDR2: WNHNN and SYGVQD (reference sequence). Here the CDR3 DNA reads TGCGCCAGCAGCGCCGGGACACTCTCTGGAAACACCATATATTTT. It specifies CASSAGTLSGNTIYF.

This clone was seen a handful of times. The sample carries other DNA sequences with the same CDR3. V gene TRBV5-1 combines with J gene TRBJ2-5, with D uncertain. The CDR3 is 13 residues long. The germline CDR1 and CDR2 sequences are SGHRS and YFSETQ. V lost 0 bases and J 5 bases, leaving 8 bases between the germline ends. The CDR3 loop is CASSLGLGETQYF. The CDR3 nucleotides read TGCGCCAGCAGCTTGGGGCTAGGGGAGACCCAGTACTTC.

The rearrangement joins TRBV19 to TRBJ2-1; D possibly corresponds to TRBD2 (6 bases). The length of the CDR3 is 14 residues. The V end was cut by 5 bases, the J end by 5 bases, with 13 bases between. Germline-derived CDR1 and CDR2 are LNHDA and SQIVND (reference sequence). For the CDR3, the DNA is TGTGCCAGTAGTTCCACCGGGACTCACAATGAGCAGTTCTTC. This translates into CASSSTGTHNEQFF.

The chain has TRBV6-5 and TRBJ1-1; no definite D call. Trimming stripped 2 bases from V and 0 bases from J, with 7 bases between. There are 14 residues in the CDR3. The V gene's germline CDR1 is MNHEY and CDR2 SVGAGI. The CDR3 loop is CASSYEGLNTEAFF. DNA of the CDR3: TGTGCCAGCAGTTACGAGGGATTGAACACTGAAGCTTTCTTT.

This clone came up a few times. V is TRBV5-1 and J is TRBJ2-3; D may be TRBD2 (6 bases). Deletions cut 0 bases from V and 1 base from J, with 9 bases between. CDR1 is SGHRS and CDR2 is YFSETQ in the germline V gene. CDR3 length: 15 amino acids. The CDR3: CASSLVRDGTDTQYF. CDR3 bases: TGCGCCAGCAGCTTGGTGCGGGACGGCACAGATACGCAGTATTTT.

The chain recombines TRBV13 with TRBJ1-6; D is undetermined. The CDR3 runs 16 residues. V was pared by 4 bases and J by 9 bases, with 19 bases between. Looked up from germline, CDR1 is PRHDT and CDR2 is FYEKMQ (reference sequence). In nucleotides, the CDR3 is TGTGCCAGCAGCTCCTCGATGTCACAACCCAGTTCACCCCTCCACTTT. Its protein product is CASSSSMSQPSSPLHF.

The rearrangement uses TRBV2 and TRBJ1-3; D is unresolved. V was pared by 4 bases and J by 6 bases, with 13 bases between. The CDR3 consists of 14 residues. In germline, CDR1 is SNHLY, CDR2 FYNNEI. CDR3 amino acids: CASSGARRENTIYF. In DNA form, the CDR3 reads TGTGCCAGCAGTGGGGCAAGACGCGAAAACACCATATATTTT. Complete variable domain (other parts from reference TRBV2 and TRBJ1-3): EPEVTQTPSHQVTQMGQEVILRCVPISNHLYFYWYRQILGQKVEFLVSFYNNEISEKSEIFDDQFSVERPDGSNFTLKIRSTKLEDSAMYFCASSGARRENTIYFGEGSWLTVV.

In regard to this clone: Other nucleotide sequences in the sample specify the same CDR3. The J gene is TRBJ2-7, the V gene TRBV7-2; 7 bases align to TRBD1. There are 15 residues in the CDR3. CDR1 is SGHTA, CDR2 FQGNSA, per germline. Germline trimming cut 5 bases from V and 3 bases from J; bases unmatched to any gene: 10. This CDR3 is CASSLSTGVSYEQYF. The CDR3 bases are TGTGCCAGCAGCCTATCCACAGGGGTAAGCTACGAGCAGTACTTC.

V is TRBV12-1 and J is TRBJ2-7; the table names TRBD2, a call not compared with the DNA. TRBV12-1 is deemed a pseudogene. The CDR3 totals 20 residues. The CDR3 is CASSLSKRRGGIERAYEQYF. In DNA form, the CDR3 reads TGTGCCAGCAGCTTGAGTAAGAGGCGGGGGGGCATCGAGAGAGCCTACGAGCAGTACTTC.

The chain couples TRBV5-6 to TRBJ2-7; D might be TRBD2 (6 bases). The CDR3 totals 13 residues. Germline loops: CDR1 SGHDT, CDR2 YYEEEE. V lost 4 bases to trimming and J lost 1 base, with 9 bases between them. DNA of the CDR3: TGTGCCAGCAGCACCCGGGGGTCCTACGAGCAGTACTTC. Its protein product is CASSTRGSYEQYF. Variable domain in full (rest from reference TRBV5-6 and TRBJ2-7): DAGVTQSPTHLIKTRGQQVTLRCSPKSGHDTVSWYQQALGQGPQFIFQYYEEEERQRGNFPDRFSGHQFPNYSSELNVNALLLGDSALYLCASSTRGSYEQYFGPGTRLTVT.

Written as DNA, the CDR3 is TGTGCCTGGGCAATGAGGGACAGTTACTCCGGCTACACCTTC. Protein: CAWAMRDSYSGYTF. The chain has TRBV30 and TRBJ1-2, with 7 bases matching TRBD1. After removal of 5 bases from V and 8 bases from J, the junction contained 14 bases not matched to a gene. The CDR3 sequence is 14 residues long. CDR1 and CDR2 from the germline V gene are GTSNPN and SVGIG (reference sequence).

A single count supports this clone. The rearrangement joins TRBV11-2 to TRBJ2-2; tentatively, D is TRBD1 or TRBD2 (7 bases each). Trimming pared 5 bases from V and 2 bases from J, leaving 18 bases between. The CDR3 covers 17 residues. The germline V gene has CDR1 SGHAT and CDR2 FQNNGV. The CDR3 is CASSPRGGGVNTGELFF. The CDR3 DNA reads as TGTGCCAGCAGCCCGAGGGGAGGGGGCGTCAACACCGGGGAGCTGTTTTTT.

The sample holds a few counts of this clone. Other DNA sequences in the same sample also yield this CDR3. V is TRBV11-2 and J is TRBJ1-2; 8 bases match TRBD1. Germline CDR1 and CDR2: SGHAT and FQNNGV. This CDR3 has 13 residues. The ends lost 4 bases at V and 4 bases at J; junction bases unmatched: 2. Written as DNA, the CDR3 is TGTGCCAGCAGCTCCACAGGGGGCTATGGCTACACCTTC. This sequence encodes CASSSTGGYGYTF.

CDR3 DNA: TGTGCCAGTAGTTCTTCGGGAAATCGGAATTCACCCCTCCACTTT. Its protein is CASSSSGNRNSPLHF. The chain combines TRBV19 with TRBJ1-6, with unresolved D. CDR3 size: 15 residues. Germline loops: CDR1 LNHDA, CDR2 SQIVND (reference sequence). V lost 5 bases and J 7 bases, leaving 15 bases between the germline ends.

The chain carries TRBV28 and TRBJ1-6; no clear D. Germline values: CDR1 MDHEN, CDR2 SYDVKM. V was pared by 3 bases and J by 6 bases, with 12 bases between. The CDR3 is made up of 15 amino acids. The CDR3 DNA reads TGTGCCAGCAGTTTCGTTGAGTCTAGTAATTCACCCCTCCACTTT. Its protein product is CASSFVESSNSPLHF. The full variable domain, completed using reference TRBV28 and TRBJ1-6, is DVKVTQSSRYLVKRTGEKVFLECVQDMDHENMFWYRQDPGLGLRLIYFSYDVKMKEKGDIPEGYSVSREKKERFSLILESASTNQTSMYLCASSFVESSNSPLHFGNGTRLTVT.

The chain uses TRBV19 and TRBJ1-3; D gene ambiguous. This CDR3 is 14 amino acids long. V lost 3 bases and J 2 bases, leaving 8 bases between the germline ends. Germline lookup yields CDR1 LNHDA and CDR2 SQIVND (reference sequence). The CDR3 DNA follows: TGTGCCAGTAGTATGGACTCTACTGGAAACACCATATATTTT. Translating it yields CASSMDSTGNTIYF.

The chain couples TRBV6-1 to TRBJ1-1; no clear D. This CDR3 region has 13 residues. Trimming stripped 2 bases from V and 7 bases from J, with 11 bases between. Germline-derived CDR1 and CDR2 are MNHNS and SASEGT. The CDR3 protein is CASSESRTNEAFF. The CDR3 DNA sequence: TGTGCCAGCAGTGAAAGTAGGACCAATGAAGCTTTCTTT.